A single sample is the source of the 9 T cell receptor beta chains below, sequenced in a study of regulatory T cells in long-lasting Graves disease. This sample's time point: persistent/refractory GD, antithyroid drugs over 5 years with positive TRAb. Extracted PBMC RNA gave rise to the TCR library. Through Arm-PCR of CDR3 regions and iRepertoire HTBI primers, TCR beta libraries were built. TCRdb called the multiplex PCR reads again in MiXCR, with one record for every CDR3 protein. The data hold some 470,000 distinct CDR3 sequences, with approximately 21% observed a single time. The specimen comprised peripheral blood mononuclear cells (PBMCs), sampled when the disease was refractory, from a patient treated with antithyroid drugs. Source of these receptors: a female donor with Graves disease.

The chain links TRBV4-1 to TRBJ2-5; 9 nucleotides match TRBD2. CDR1 and CDR2 (germline): MGHRA, YSYEKL. The junction had 16 bases not matched to a gene; V was cut back by 1 base and J by 7 bases. CDR3 size: 18 residues. For the CDR3, the DNA is TGCGCCAGCAGCCAAGCGAGGCGGGAGGGCCGTTCGGGGGGGACCCAGTACTTC. Its protein is CASSQARREGRSGGTQYF.

This clonotype was seen only a few times. The rearrangement joins TRBV12-3 or TRBV12-4 to TRBJ2-7; a possible D gene is TRBD2 (5 bases). This CDR3 contains 13 residues. The germline V and J ends were trimmed by 6 bases and 9 bases, with 18 bases remaining between them. CDR3 protein: CASSDPSFGGQYF. CDR3 coding DNA: TGTGCCAGCAGCGACCCCTCGTTCGGAGGGCAGTACTTC.

V and J are TRBV7-2 and TRBJ1-5, with D perhaps TRBD1 (5 bases). The V gene's germline CDR1 is SGHTA and CDR2 FQGNSA. The CDR3 has 15 amino acids. The ends were cut back, 2 bases at V and 5 bases at J, with 13 bases in the middle. The CDR3 is CASSLSREPDQPQHF. As DNA, the CDR3 is TGTGCCAGCAGCTTAAGCAGGGAACCAGATCAGCCCCAGCATTTT.

This clonotype was counted only a few times. This rearrangement joins TRBV29-1 to TRBJ1-1; 9 bases are shared with TRBD1. CDR1 is SQVTM, CDR2 ANQGSEA, per germline. This CDR3 comprises 17 residues. V dropped 1 base and J dropped 3; count of bases not matched to a gene: 12. Here the CDR3 DNA reads TGCAGCGTTGAAGGCCATCCGGGACAGGGATACGACACTGAAGCTTTCTTT. Its protein is CSVEGHPGQGYDTEAFF.

Of note for this clonotype: Compared with germline, one end of the junction differs, possibly owing to a read error. V and J are TRBV7-9 and TRBJ1-1; 7 bases agree with TRBD1. This CDR3 contains 15 residues. Looked up from germline, CDR1 is SEHNR and CDR2 is FQNEAQ (reference sequence). This chain's CDR3 is CASGLVGRGPTEAFF. The CDR3 DNA reads TGTGCCAGCGGCTTAGTTGGGAGGGGGCCCACTGAAGCTTTCTTT.

The gene calls are TRBV19 and TRBJ2-5, with no clear D. Germline CDR1 is LNHDA and CDR2 is SQIVND (reference sequence). With 2 bases removed from V and 4 bases from J, the gap between germline ends came to 8 bases. The CDR3 extends over 13 amino acids. CDR3 in DNA: TGTGCCAGTAGTATACGGGTAGGAGAGACCCAGTACTTC. Amino acids: CASSIRVGETQYF.

Only a few counts were recorded for this clonotype. The chain combines TRBV3-1 with TRBJ1-1, with 10 bases aligning to TRBD1. The germline V gene has CDR1 LGHDT and CDR2 YNNKEL (reference sequence). V shed 5 bases, J shed 5 bases, and the junction held 5 bases outside the gene matches. CDR3 length equals 14 residues. The CDR3 region has the DNA TGTGCCAGCAGCTGGGACAGGGGAGGGACTGAAGCTTTCTTT. Translation gives CASSWDRGGTEAFF.

A few counts support this clonotype. The gene calls are TRBV6-1 and TRBJ2-1, with D perhaps matching TRBD2 (6 bases). Germline V gives CDR1 MNHNS, CDR2 SASEGT. The CDR3 is 15 residues long. V was cut by 6 bases and J by 10 bases, with 22 bases left in between. In DNA form, the CDR3 reads TGTGCCAGCAGGACGACCGGGACTGGCAGAATGGAGCAGTTCTTC. Its protein product is CASRTTGTGRMEQFF.

This clonotype was seen many times. The CDR3 spells CASSSPGGFRQGDYGYTF. The CDR3 region has the DNA TGTGCCAGCAGTTCACCCGGAGGGTTCCGCCAGGGGGACTATGGCTACACCTTC. V gene TRBV28 combines with J gene TRBJ1-2, with 7 nucleotides matching TRBD1. This CDR3 comprises 18 residues. The trim removed 4 bases at V and 3 bases at J, leaving 17 bases unmatched. Germline assignment: CDR1 MDHEN and CDR2 SYDVKM.